This paragraph covers one TCR beta chain sequence. Antigen unknown. The entry originates in a study of cytomegalovirus exposure and HLA in healthy donors. CDR3 length: 14 amino acids. CDR1 GTSNPN and CDR2 SVGIG come from the germline V gene (reference sequence). V lost 1 base and J lost 9, with 16 bases in between. Study results and caveats: The investigators catalogued 150 to 200 TCR beta chains as cytomegalovirus-associated.

The PCR used 60 Vbeta and 13 Jbeta primers. Data came from immunoSEQ multiplex PCR; TCRdb stores just in-frame clones and leaves some out. The table shows some 180,000 clones, with about 82% occurring only once. This chain joins TRBV30 and TRBJ2-1; D might be TRBD1 (5 bases). The material sequenced was PBMCs. This clonotype was sampled from a man aged 18 to 29 in good health and CMV-seronegative. The CDR3 sequence is CAWSGGDGFGEQFF. CDR3 sequence (DNA): TGTGCCTGGAGTGGGGGCGACGGGTTTGGTGAGCAGTTCTTC.